The 7 T cell receptor beta chains below come from one sample, sequenced in a study of T cell clonality in common variable immunodeficiency. Some clones are missing from TCRdb's copy, which holds only in-frame ones; the method was immunoSEQ multiplex PCR. The sample contains about 42,000 clones, none of them singletons. The material sequenced was peripheral blood mononuclear cells. All receptors come from a person aged 18-69 years in good health.

This clone appeared many times. The read gets to within 3 residues of the CDR3 end, and the germline J gene fills in the rest. The chain is built from TRBV13 and TRBJ1-5; D gene ambiguous. The germline gives CDR1 PRHDT, CDR2 FYEKMQ (reference sequence). The CDR3 is 16 residues long. The germline V and J ends were trimmed by 1 base and 5 bases, with 15 bases remaining between them. CDR3 residues: CASSLVPMAVDQPQHF. The CDR3 DNA, read in part, is TGTGCCAGCAGCTTAGTGCCTATGGCGGTCGATCAGCCC.

This clone was found many times. The read ends 3 residues shy of where the CDR3 ends; the end is completed using the germline J gene. The chain combines TRBV20-1 with TRBJ2-1, with 13 nucleotides matching TRBD2. CDR1 and CDR2 (germline): DFQATT, SNEGSKA (reference sequence). The CDR3 covers 17 residues. V shed 8 bases and J 7 bases; nucleotides not matched to a gene: 17. This CDR3 reads CSTGTSGIFGSGNEQFF. CDR3 DNA (partial): TGCAGTACCGGGACTAGCGGGATATTTGGGTCGGGGAATGAG.

This clone was counted at least ten times. The sequence runs out 3 residues before the end of the CDR3; the remainder is reconstructed from the germline J gene. The chain joins TRBV29-1 to TRBJ2-3; 11 bases match TRBD2. The germline gives CDR1 SQVTM, CDR2 ANQGSEA. The CDR3 totals 16 residues. The V gene end was trimmed by 6 bases and the J gene end by 1 base; junction bases not matched to a gene: 9. CDR3 loop: CSVAGTSGHRTDTQYF. The CDR3 bases that were read are TGCAGCGTCGCCGGGACTAGCGGACATCGCACAGATACG.

This clone has only a few counts. From the germline J gene comes the end of the CDR3, since the read stops 3 residues before it. V usage is TRBV6-2 or TRBV6-3 and J usage is TRBJ1-2; tentative D call: TRBD1 (6 bases). The CDR3 totals 15 residues. Germline CDR1 reads MNHEY; CDR2 reads SVGEGT. V shed 5 bases and J shed 4 bases, with 17 bases lying between them. CDR3 DNA, as far as it was read: TGTGCCAGCAGTCGATCCCCGACAGGATCCTATGGC. This encodes CASSRSPTGSYG. The full CDR3 sequence reads CASSRSPTGSYGYTF.

This clone was counted ten times or more. The CDR3 extends 3 residues past the end of the read, so its final part is completed from the germline J gene. The rearrangement uses TRBV5-1 and TRBJ1-3; possible D gene TRBD1, 5 bases. This CDR3 has 12 amino acids. Germline CDR1 is SGHRS and CDR2 is YFSETQ. V was cut by 1 base and J by 7 bases, with 6 bases left in between. The sequenced part of the CDR3 DNA is TGCGCCAGCAGCTTGCCAGGGAACACC. This encodes CASSLPGNT. The full-length CDR3 reads as CASSLPGNTIYF.

This clone was picked up many times. The CDR3 is cut off 3 residues early in the read; its end comes from the germline J gene. The rearrangement joins TRBV5-1 to TRBJ2-3, with TRBD1 identical over 8 bases. The CDR3 totals 15 residues. J gave up 4 bases and V 0 bases, and 4 bases lay outside the gene matches. Per germline, CDR1 SGHRS and CDR2 YFSETQ. CDR3 bases read: TGCGCCAGCAGCTTGGGCAGGGGGCTGGCAGATACG. Translated: CASSLGRGLADT. The CDR3 reads in full as CASSLGRGLADTQYF.

At least ten counts were recorded for this clone. Read coverage stops 3 residues before the CDR3 terminus; the germline J gene supplies the remainder. The chain carries TRBV20-1 and TRBJ2-7, with 7 bases matching TRBD2. This CDR3 is built from 14 residues. The germline CDR1 and CDR2 sequences are DFQATT and SNEGSKA (reference sequence). Germline trimming cut 3 bases from V and 5 bases from J; bases unmatched to any gene: 10. The sequenced CDR3 bases are TGCAGTGCTAGCCTAGGGACGGGGGGAAACGAG. Residues: CSASLGTGGNE. The full CDR3 protein is CSASLGTGGNEQYF.